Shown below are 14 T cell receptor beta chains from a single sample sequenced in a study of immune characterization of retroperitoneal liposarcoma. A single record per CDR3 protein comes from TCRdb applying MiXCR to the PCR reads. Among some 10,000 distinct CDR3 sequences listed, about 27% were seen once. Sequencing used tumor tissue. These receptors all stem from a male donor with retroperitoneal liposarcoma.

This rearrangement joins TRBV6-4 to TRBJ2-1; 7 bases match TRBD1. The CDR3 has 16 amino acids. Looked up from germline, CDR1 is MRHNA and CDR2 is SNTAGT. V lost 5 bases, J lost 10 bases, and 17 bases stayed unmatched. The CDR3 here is CASSPNTDRASYEQFF. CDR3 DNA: TGTGCCAGCAGTCCAAACACCGACAGGGCCTCCTACGAGCAGTTCTTC.

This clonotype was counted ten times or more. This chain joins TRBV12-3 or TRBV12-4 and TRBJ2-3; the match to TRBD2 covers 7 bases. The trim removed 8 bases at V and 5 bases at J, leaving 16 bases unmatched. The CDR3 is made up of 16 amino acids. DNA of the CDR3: TGTGCCAGCGGGGGAGTAGAAGCGGGGAGGGGAGATACGCAGTATTTT. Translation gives CASGGVEAGRGDTQYF.

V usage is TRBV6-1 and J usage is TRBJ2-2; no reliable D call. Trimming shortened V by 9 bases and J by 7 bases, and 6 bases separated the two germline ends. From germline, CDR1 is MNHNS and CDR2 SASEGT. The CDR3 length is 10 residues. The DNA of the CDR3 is TGTGCCAGTGGGGACGGGGAGCTGTTTTTT. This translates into CASGDGELFF.

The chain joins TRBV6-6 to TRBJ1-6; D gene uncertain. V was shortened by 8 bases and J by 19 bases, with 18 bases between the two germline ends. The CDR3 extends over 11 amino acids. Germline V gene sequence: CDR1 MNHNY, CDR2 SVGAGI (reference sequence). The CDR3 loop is CASSVVYEQHF. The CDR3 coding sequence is TGTGCCAGCTCAGTAGTCTACGAGCAGCACTTT.

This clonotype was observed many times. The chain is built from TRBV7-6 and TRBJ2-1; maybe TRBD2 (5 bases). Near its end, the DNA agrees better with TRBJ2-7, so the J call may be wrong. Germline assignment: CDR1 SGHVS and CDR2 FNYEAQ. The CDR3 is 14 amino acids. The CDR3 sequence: CASSLGTETYEQYF. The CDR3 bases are TGTGCCAGCAGCTTAGGGACTGAAACCTACGAGCAGTACTTC.

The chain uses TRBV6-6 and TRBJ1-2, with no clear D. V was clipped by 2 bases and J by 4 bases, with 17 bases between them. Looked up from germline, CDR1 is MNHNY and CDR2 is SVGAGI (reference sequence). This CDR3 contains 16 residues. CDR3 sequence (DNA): TGTGCCAGCAGTTACGACATCGTTCCGAGCGCCTATGGCTACACCTTC. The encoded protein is CASSYDIVPSAYGYTF.

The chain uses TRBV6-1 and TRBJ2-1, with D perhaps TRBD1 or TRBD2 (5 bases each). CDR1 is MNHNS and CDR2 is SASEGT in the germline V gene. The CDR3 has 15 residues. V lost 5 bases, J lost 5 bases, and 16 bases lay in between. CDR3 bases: TGTGCCAGCAGTTGGCAGGGCCAAGCGGACAATGAGCAGTTCTTC. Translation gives CASSWQGQADNEQFF.

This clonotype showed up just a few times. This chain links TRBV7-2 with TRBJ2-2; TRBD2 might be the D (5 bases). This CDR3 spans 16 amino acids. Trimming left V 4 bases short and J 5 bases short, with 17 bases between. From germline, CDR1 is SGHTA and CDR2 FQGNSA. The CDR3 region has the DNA TGTGCCAGCAGCTCCCCCGGGTTAGCGATAACCGGGGAGCTGTTTTTT. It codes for CASSSPGLAITGELFF.

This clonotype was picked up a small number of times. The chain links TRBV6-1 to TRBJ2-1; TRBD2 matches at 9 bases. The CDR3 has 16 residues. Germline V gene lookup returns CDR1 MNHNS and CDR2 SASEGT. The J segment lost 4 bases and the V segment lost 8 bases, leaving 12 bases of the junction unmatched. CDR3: CASRGMAGGRYNEQFF. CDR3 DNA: TGTGCCAGCCGTGGGATGGCGGGAGGGAGATACAATGAGCAGTTCTTC.

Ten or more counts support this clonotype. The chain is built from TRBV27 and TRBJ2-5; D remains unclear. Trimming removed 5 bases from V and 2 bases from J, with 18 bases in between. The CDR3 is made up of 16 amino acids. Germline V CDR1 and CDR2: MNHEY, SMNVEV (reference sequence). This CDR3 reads CASSPRTTSQQETQYF. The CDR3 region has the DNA TGTGCCAGCAGTCCCCGAACGACTTCGCAACAAGAGACCCAGTACTTC.

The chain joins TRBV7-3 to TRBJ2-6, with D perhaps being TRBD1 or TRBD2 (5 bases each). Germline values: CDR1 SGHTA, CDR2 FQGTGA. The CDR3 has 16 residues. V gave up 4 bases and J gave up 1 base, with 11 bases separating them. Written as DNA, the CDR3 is TGTGCCAGCAGCTCCCTGGGGGAATCTGGGGCCAACGTCCTGACTTTC. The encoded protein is CASSSLGESGANVLTF.

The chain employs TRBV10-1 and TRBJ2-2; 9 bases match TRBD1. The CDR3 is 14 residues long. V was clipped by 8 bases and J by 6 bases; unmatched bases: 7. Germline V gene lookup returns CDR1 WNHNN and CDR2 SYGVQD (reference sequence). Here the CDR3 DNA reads TGCGCCAGCCAAGGGACAGGGAATTCCGGGGAGCTGTTTTTT. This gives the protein CASQGTGNSGELFF.

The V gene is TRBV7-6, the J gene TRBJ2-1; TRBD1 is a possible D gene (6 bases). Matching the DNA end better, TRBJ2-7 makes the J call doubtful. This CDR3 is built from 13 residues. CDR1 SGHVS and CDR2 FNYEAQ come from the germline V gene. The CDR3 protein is CASSSDSLEGQYF. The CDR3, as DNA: TGTGCCAGCAGCTCGGACAGTTTAGAAGGGCAGTACTTC.

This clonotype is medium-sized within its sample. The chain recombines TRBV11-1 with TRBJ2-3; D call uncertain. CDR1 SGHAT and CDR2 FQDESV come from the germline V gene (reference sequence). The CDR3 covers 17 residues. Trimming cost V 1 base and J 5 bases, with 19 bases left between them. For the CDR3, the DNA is TGTGCCAGCAGCTTAGGTACTGCGTCAGGATTGGGAGATACGCAGTATTTT. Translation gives CASSLGTASGLGDTQYF.